This T cell receptor (beta chain) was found in a study of molecular identifiers for immune sequencing clone quantification. Whole-study findings and limits: Among effectors, clones above 20 RNA copies held over 98% of molecules; among naive cells, under 1%. Jurkat TCR RNA spiked in from one cell could reportedly be detected among approximately 980,000 naive cells.

Making the bulk TCR libraries relied on previously described methods and listed TCR primers. Each CDR3 protein gets one entry after TCRdb re-called the PCR reads with MiXCR. Seen here are 490,000 or so distinct CDR3 sequences, 25% observed once, and the top ten hold 0.7% to 0.9%. CDR1 and CDR2 (germline): LNHDA, SQIVND (reference sequence). This CDR3 has 12 amino acids. Trimming stripped 6 bases from V and 4 bases from J, with 9 bases between. Details on this clonotype: Its antigen is currently unknown. It is likely a read error, because the conserved phenylalanine at the end of the CDR3 is missing.

Sorted cell numbers of roughly 19,000 to 1,000,000, with 10%, 30% or 50% RNA, served as input for naive CD8 libraries. The receptor comes from a human donor in good health. Some libraries in this study had Jurkat cell RNA spiked in. V is TRBV19 and J is TRBJ1-1; weak D call: TRBD1 (6 bases). Material: naive CD8+ T cells from blood, with Jurkat cell RNA spiked in. Subset defined: FACS-sorted CD8+CD4-CCR7+CD45RA+ naive T cells. In DNA form, the CDR3 reads TGTGCCAGTAGGCAGGGGTTCACTGAAGCTTTCCTT. This gives the protein CASRQGFTEAFL.